A single sample gave rise to the 29 T cell receptor beta chains below, sequenced in a study of shared clonotypes between healthy human individuals. Here immunoSEQ multiplex PCR was the method, and the copy in TCRdb shows in-frame clones only, minus some. Among about 2 million clones listed, around 95% were seen once. Sequenced: naive CD4+ T cells sorted from blood. The subset: CD45RA+ positively selected. The receptors here all came from a man younger than 35 in good health.

Concerning this clone itself: This CDR3 is also generated by other DNA sequences in the sample. CDR3 region: CASSPPGSTDTQYF. CDR3 nucleotide sequence: TGTGCCAGCAGCCCCCCTGGGAGCACAGATACGCAGTATTTT. The chain is built from TRBV9 and TRBJ2-3; D is uncertain. CDR3 size: 14 residues. Trimming cost V 4 bases and J 0 bases, with 9 bases left between them. CDR1 and CDR2 (germline): SGDLS, YYNGEE.

V and J are TRBV2 and TRBJ1-6, with D tentatively TRBD1 (6 bases). Germline CDR1 SNHLY, CDR2 FYNNEI. The length of the CDR3 is 14 residues. The ends were cut back, 9 bases at V and 7 bases at J, with 16 bases in the middle. DNA of the CDR3: TGTGCCAGTGCTTATCAGGGGCCAAATTCACCCCTCCACTTT. Its translation: CASAYQGPNSPLHF.

The chain links TRBV7-2 to TRBJ2-5, with D possibly being TRBD1 (5 bases). The V end lost 4 bases, the J end lost 5 bases, and 17 bases lay between the germline ends. This CDR3 region has 15 residues. Germline assignment: CDR1 SGHTA and CDR2 FQGNSA. The CDR3 spells CASSSRAGFGETQYF. The CDR3 nucleotides are TGTGCCAGCAGCTCCCGGGCAGGGTTTGGGGAGACCCAGTACTTC.

This clone was picked up one time. The chain is built from TRBV6-4 and TRBJ2-2; D uncertain. Trimming shortened V by 4 bases and J by 5 bases, and 11 bases separated the two germline ends. Germline CDR1 and CDR2: MRHNA and SNTAGT. The CDR3 spans 14 residues. DNA of the CDR3: TGTGCCAGCAGTGCGTTAGAAGGGACCGGGGAGCTGTTTTTT. Translation: CASSALEGTGELFF.

J is TRBJ1-3 and V is TRBV28; 11 positions agree with TRBD1. V lost 5 bases to trimming and J lost 9 bases; unmatched junction nucleotides: 6. Germline V gene sequence: CDR1 MDHEN, CDR2 SYDVKM. CDR3 length equals 14 residues. The CDR3, as DNA: TGTGCCAGCAGTCCCGGGACAGGGGGTTCCACCATATATTTT. Translation gives CASSPGTGGSTIYF.

This chain connects TRBV19 to TRBJ2-1; TRBD1 is a possible D gene (6 bases). Per germline, CDR1 LNHDA and CDR2 SQIVND (reference sequence). The CDR3 consists of 15 residues. Trimming left V 5 bases short and J 9 bases short, with 20 bases between. DNA of the CDR3: TGTGCCAGTAGTGGCGGACAGCCTATGTTAGGTGAGCAGTTCTTC. It yields the protein CASSGGQPMLGEQFF.

The V and J genes are TRBV30 and TRBJ1-4; 7 nucleotides line up with TRBD1. CDR3 length equals 15 residues. The ends lost 3 bases at V and 8 bases at J; junction bases unmatched: 12. In germline, CDR1 is GTSNPN, CDR2 SVGIG (reference sequence). DNA for the CDR3: TGTGCCTGGAGCCGGGGACAGCAAATAATGGAAAAACTGTTTTTT. This gives the protein CAWSRGQQIMEKLFF.

This clone was observed a single time. The rearrangement links TRBV6-6 to TRBJ1-2; D gene uncertain. The CDR3 loop spans 15 amino acids. Germline V CDR1 and CDR2: MNHNY, SVGAGI (reference sequence). Trimming took 4 bases from V and 4 from J, leaving 16 bases between them. This chain's CDR3 is CASSSNSPLGYGYTF. CDR3 sequence (DNA): TGTGCCAGCAGTTCCAACAGTCCCCTTGGCTATGGCTACACCTTC.

The chain employs TRBV9 and TRBJ1-4; no reliable D call. CDR3 length: 11 amino acids. The germline V gene has CDR1 SGDLS and CDR2 YYNGEE. The V end was cut by 7 bases, the J end by 8 bases, with 9 bases between. The CDR3 DNA is TGTGCCAGCGGGGTTGAAGAAAAACTGTTTTTT. This gives the protein CASGVEEKLFF.

For the CDR3, the DNA is TGTGCCAGCAGGACCGGGACAGTGGGAGATACGCAGTATTTT. It translates to CASRTGTVGDTQYF. V usage is TRBV6-6 and J usage is TRBJ2-3; 7 positions match TRBD1. V was clipped by 6 bases and J by 5 bases; unmatched bases: 8. The CDR3 has 14 amino acids. Germline-derived CDR1 and CDR2 are MNHNY and SVGAGI (reference sequence).

This chain uses TRBV27 with TRBJ2-3; D possibly uses TRBD1 or TRBD2 (6 bases each). Trimming removed 2 bases from V and 1 base from J, with 10 bases in between. Germline CDR1 MNHEY, CDR2 SMNVEV (reference sequence). The CDR3 loop spans 15 amino acids. The chain's CDR3 is CASSLEGGRTDTQYF. CDR3 DNA sequence: TGTGCCAGCAGTTTAGAGGGGGGACGCACAGATACGCAGTATTTT.

This clone occurred once. The sample holds other DNA sequences that translate to the same CDR3. This chain connects TRBV5-4 to TRBJ1-2; possible D gene TRBD1, 5 bases. This CDR3 is 12 amino acids long. Trimming stripped 0 bases from V and 7 bases from J, with 7 bases between. Germline CDR1 is SGHNT and CDR2 is YYREEE (reference sequence). As DNA, the CDR3 is TGTGCCAGCAGCTTGGCCGGGGGTGGCTACACCTTC. This translates into CASSLAGGGYTF.

The chain carries TRBV9 and TRBJ2-3; D call uncertain. The CDR3 extends over 13 amino acids. V lost 0 bases, J lost 6 bases, and 8 bases lay in between. Germline V gene data show CDR1 as SGDLS and CDR2 as YYNGEE. This CDR3 reads CASSVVRGDTQYF. In DNA form, the CDR3 reads TGTGCCAGCAGCGTAGTGCGTGGGGATACGCAGTATTTT.

The chain has TRBV5-4 and TRBJ2-5; 7 bases map to TRBD1. V dropped 0 bases and J dropped 0; count of bases not matched to a gene: 2. CDR3 length: 15 amino acids. Germline V gene sequence: CDR1 SGHNT, CDR2 YYREEE (reference sequence). The CDR3 reads CASSLAGTDQETQYF. The CDR3 bases are TGTGCCAGCAGCTTGGCCGGGACAGACCAAGAGACCCAGTACTTC. Supplemented by reference TRBV5-4 and TRBJ2-5, the full variable domain reads ETGVTQSPTHLIKTRGQQVTLRCSSQSGHNTVSWYQQALGQGPQFIFQYYREEENGRGNFPPRFSGLQFPNYSSELNVNALELDDSALYLCASSLAGTDQETQYFGPGTRLLVL.

This chain uses TRBV7-2 with TRBJ2-2, with 8 nucleotides matching TRBD2. The CDR3 runs to 17 residues. In germline, CDR1 is SGHTA, CDR2 FQGNSA. The V and J ends lost 3 bases and 7 bases, in that order; junction bases with no gene match: 13. This chain's CDR3 is CASSLTSATGGGGELFF. DNA of the CDR3: TGTGCCAGCAGCTTGACTAGCGCCACGGGAGGGGGCGGGGAGCTGTTTTTT.

CDR3 bases: TGCGCCTCGGGGGAGGGCTCCTACAATGAGCAGTTCTTC. Amino acid sequence: CASGEGSYNEQFF. The V call is TRBV5-1, the J call TRBJ2-1, with TRBD2 identical over 7 bases. The CDR3 contains 13 residues. J gave up 0 bases and V 10 bases, and 4 bases lay outside the gene matches. Germline CDR1 is SGHRS and CDR2 is YFSETQ.

This clone was counted once. This chain connects TRBV6-5 to TRBJ2-2; 9 nucleotides line up with TRBD2. J lost 7 bases, V lost 6 bases, and 9 bases had no gene match. This CDR3 spans 15 amino acids. Germline-derived CDR1 and CDR2 are MNHEY and SVGAGI. CDR3 sequence (DNA): TGTGCCAGCAGCCACTTAATAGCGGGAGTCGGGGAGCTGTTTTTT. This codes for CASSHLIAGVGELFF.

This sequence joins TRBV20-1 and TRBJ2-1; no clear D. CDR1 and CDR2 from the germline V gene are DFQATT and SNEGSKA (reference sequence). V lost 7 bases, J lost 3 bases, and 7 bases lay in between. This CDR3 is built from 11 residues. This CDR3 is CSVGRYNEQFF. As DNA, the CDR3 is TGCAGTGTAGGCCGCTACAATGAGCAGTTCTTC.

Details on this clone: The same CDR3 can be traced to other DNA sequences in this sample. In DNA, the CDR3 is TGTGCCAGCTCACCAGGGAGCTATGGCTACACCTTC. It yields the protein CASSPGSYGYTF. The chain links TRBV18 to TRBJ1-2, with D hard to call. Per germline, CDR1 KGHSH and CDR2 LQKENI. The CDR3 has 12 residues. The V end lost 2 bases, the J end lost 4 bases, and 5 bases lay between the germline ends.

The V call is TRBV7-8, the J call TRBJ2-5; D could derive from TRBD1 or TRBD2 (5 bases each). Germline-derived CDR1 and CDR2 are SGHVS and FQNEAQ. V lost 2 bases and J 4 bases, leaving 17 bases between the germline ends. The CDR3 loop spans 16 amino acids. The CDR3, as DNA: TGTGCCAGCAGCTTACTGACGGGACCGGTCAGAGAGACCCAGTACTTC. The encoded protein is CASSLLTGPVRETQYF. Full variable domain (rest looked up from reference TRBV7-8 and TRBJ2-5): GAGVSQSPRYKVAKRGQDVALRCDPISGHVSLFWYQQALGQGPEFLTYFQNEAQLDKSGLPSDRFFAERPEGSVSTLKIQRTQQEDSAVYLCASSLLTGPVRETQYFGPGTRLLVL.

V is TRBV7-6 and J is TRBJ1-4, with 10 bases that match TRBD1. CDR3 length: 16 amino acids. The V gene end was trimmed by 5 bases and the J gene end by 4 bases; junction bases not matched to a gene: 7. CDR1 and CDR2 (germline): SGHVS, FNYEAQ. CDR3 sequence: CASSPRDRGGNEKLFF. The CDR3 DNA reads TGTGCCAGCAGCCCCCGGGACAGGGGCGGTAATGAAAAACTGTTTTTT.

This clone was seen a handful of times. The chain recombines TRBV18 with TRBJ2-5, with D uncertain. The CDR3 totals 13 residues. Trimming took 3 bases from V and 4 from J, leaving 9 bases between them. Germline values: CDR1 KGHSH, CDR2 LQKENI. In DNA, the CDR3 is TGTGCCAGCTCACCCAATTTGATAGAGACCCAGTACTTC. Its translation is CASSPNLIETQYF.

This sequence joins TRBV6-1 and TRBJ1-5; D ambiguous. Trimming removed 4 bases at V and 0 bases at J, with 10 bases between. CDR3 length: 15 amino acids. From germline, CDR1 is MNHNS and CDR2 SASEGT. In DNA form, the CDR3 reads TGTGCCAGCAGTGCGGGCGATATTAGCAATCAGCCCCAGCATTTT. Residues: CASSAGDISNQPQHF.

V gene TRBV5-1 combines with J gene TRBJ2-3; 7 bases match TRBD2. V was clipped by 4 bases and J by 5 bases; unmatched bases: 10. The length of the CDR3 is 15 residues. CDR1 and CDR2 from the germline V gene are SGHRS and YFSETQ. Written as DNA, the CDR3 is TGCGCCAGCAGCCCCTTTCGGGGGGACGGAGATACGCAGTATTTT. It specifies CASSPFRGDGDTQYF.

This clone was seen only once. The chain is built from TRBV18 and TRBJ2-5; D gene uncertain. Trimming cost V 2 bases and J 5 bases, with 9 bases left between them. This CDR3 is built from 13 residues. The germline gives CDR1 KGHSH, CDR2 LQKENI. The CDR3 region is CASSPGMGETQYF. The CDR3 DNA reads as TGTGCCAGCTCACCAGGCATGGGGGAGACCCAGTACTTC. The whole variable domain, filled in from reference TRBV18 and TRBJ2-5, reads NAGVMQNPRHLVRRRGQEARLRCSPMKGHSHVYWYRQLPEEGLKFMVYLQKENIIDESGMPKERFSAEFPKEGPSILRIQQVVRGDSAAYFCASSPGMGETQYFGPGTRLLVL.

The rearrangement links TRBV9 to TRBJ2-7; tentatively, D is TRBD1 (6 bases). V was trimmed by 0 bases and J by 5 bases, leaving 15 bases between them. The CDR3 sequence is 15 residues long. CDR1 is SGDLS and CDR2 is YYNGEE in the germline V gene. The DNA for the CDR3 is TGTGCCAGCAGCGTAGGGGGCCATTGGGGGCACGAGCAGTACTTC. Translated, it gives CASSVGGHWGHEQYF.

The rearrangement links TRBV9 to TRBJ1-2; tentatively, D is TRBD1 (6 bases). In germline, CDR1 is SGDLS, CDR2 YYNGEE. V was trimmed by 2 bases and J by 4 bases, leaving 9 bases between them. The CDR3 runs 13 residues. CDR3: CASSVLDSYGYTF. As DNA, the CDR3 is TGTGCCAGCAGCGTTCTGGACAGCTATGGCTACACCTTC.

The chain recombines TRBV19 with TRBJ2-5, with D unresolved. This CDR3 comprises 13 residues. Germline V gene sequence: CDR1 LNHDA, CDR2 SQIVND (reference sequence). Trimming pared 5 bases from V and 1 base from J, leaving 8 bases between. This chain's CDR3 is CASSGGVQETQYF. In DNA form, the CDR3 reads TGTGCCAGTAGTGGTGGGGTCCAAGAGACCCAGTACTTC.

Only a few counts were recorded for this clone. The chain combines TRBV18 with TRBJ1-5; D unclear. CDR3 length equals 14 residues. Trimming pared 4 bases from V and 0 bases from J, leaving 7 bases between. CDR1 and CDR2 (germline): KGHSH, LQKENI. CDR3 region: CASSQQNSNQPQHF. CDR3 nucleotide sequence: TGTGCCAGCTCACAACAAAATAGCAATCAGCCCCAGCATTTT.